This T cell receptor (beta chain) was captured in a study of identical twins. Broader study findings: Within twin pairs, the out-of-frame alpha sequences they shared showed excess low generation probability. There is a chance that invariant MAIT and iNKT cells partially muddied zero-insertion analyses. Less excess twin sharing appeared in beta out-of-frame sequences.

The germline V gene encodes CDR1 DFQATT and CDR2 SNEGSKA (reference sequence). Trimming removed 0 bases at V and 13 bases at J, with 13 bases between. CDR3 length equals 12 residues. Points on this clonotype: The antigen remains undetermined.

Carrying unique molecular identifiers, the cDNA also gained a universal primer site through template switching. TCRdb passed the 5' RACE reads through MiXCR, listing each CDR3 protein once. The sample carries under 400,000 distinct CDR3 sequences, roughly 10% recorded once. This chain connects TRBV20-1 to TRBJ2-1; D gene unclear. The TCR comes from a woman aged 45-60 years in good health. The sequenced material came from naive T cells sorted from blood. The CDR3 spells CSARDGAAFQFF. The CDR3 region has the DNA TGCAGTGCTAGAGATGGTGCGGCCTTTCAGTTCTTC.